This T cell receptor beta chain was sequenced during a study of cytomegalovirus exposure and HLA in healthy donors. Comment on this clone: The target antigen is unknown.

Study findings and constraints: TCR association rates varied by HLA locus in a later analysis, with DRB1 highest and HLA-C lowest.

The CDR3 is 16 amino acids. CDR1 is MNHEY, CDR2 SMNVEV, per germline (reference sequence). V lost 0 bases to trimming and J lost 4 bases, with 15 bases between them. Healthy people donating bone marrow made up the donors. Both 60 Vbeta primers and 13 Jbeta primers went into the PCR. TCRdb's table, derived via immunoSEQ multiplex PCR, lists solely in-frame clones and lacks some. The table records about 120,000 clones, over 60% of them present only once. The clonotype originates from a woman between 25 and 40 years old in good health and CMV-seropositive. J is TRBJ1-2 and V is TRBV27, with D possibly matching TRBD1 (5 bases). The sample taken for sequencing was PBMCs. As DNA, the CDR3 is TGTGCCAGCAGTTTATCTGGGGGGGGGAGAGGCTATGGCTACACCTTC. Protein sequence: CASSLSGGGRGYGYTF.